The following is a TCR beta chain sequence with its context. In the same sample, other DNA sequences code for this CDR3. In germline, CDR1 is SGHDT, CDR2 YYEEEE. The V and J ends lost 3 bases and 6 bases, in that order; junction bases with no gene match: 2. The CDR3 runs 13 residues. These data come from a study of shared clonotypes between healthy human individuals. CD45RO-negative cells were positively selected for CCR7, leaving out terminally differentiated effector memory CD45RA+ cells. Data came from immunoSEQ multiplex PCR; TCRdb stores just in-frame clones and leaves some out. The table includes just over 2,000,000 clones, about 95% detected once.

Sample: naive CD8+ T cells sorted from blood. The chain combines TRBV5-6 with TRBJ2-7; 11 bases map to TRBD1. The receptor was isolated from a man aged 18 to 30 in good health. The CDR3 region is CASSWGQGGEQYF. The CDR3 DNA reads as TGTGCCAGCAGCTGGGGACAGGGGGGCGAGCAGTACTTC.